This TCR beta chain is from a study of blood T cell repertoires in COVID-19. Study-level information: From T cells, B-cell-depleted T cells, or PBMCs came the material, which was cDNA or gDNA.

Germline V gene sequence: CDR1 KGHSH, CDR2 LQKENI. The V end was cut by 3 bases, the J end by 3 bases, with 11 bases between. This CDR3 comprises 15 residues. TCRdb keeps only in-frame clones here, not all; method: immunoSEQ multiplex PCR. The profile covers more than 95,000 clones, with approximately 85% appearing a single time and 4% to 5.5% taken by the ten largest. Sequences were obtained from peripheral blood. The rearrangement joins TRBV18 to TRBJ1-4; D unclear. The clonotype comes from a man aged 55 to 70 with acute or convalescent COVID-19. CDR3 loop: CASSPAEESNEKLFF. CDR3 coding DNA: TGTGCCAGCTCACCTGCGGAGGAATCTAATGAAAAACTGTTTTTT.